These T cell receptor beta chains were read from a single sample in a study of blood T cell repertoires in COVID-19. Repertoires were generated with immunoSEQ multiplex PCR, while TCRdb's copy carries only in-frame clones and drops some. The sample lists approximately 160,000 clones; roughly 81% were seen once. Input material: peripheral blood. The receptors stem from a woman aged 60-70 years with COVID-19, enrolled during active disease. The CDR3 runs from the conserved cysteine through the conserved F or W. A D gene is named only where the DNA matches it firmly. Clone size, where shown, is once, few, many, or a class for clones that have expanded.

d_gene: .
v_gene: TRBV5-1
abundance: .
j_gene: TRBJ2-2
CDR3nt: TGCGCCAGCAGCTTGGGACTACTAAAGAACACCGGGGAGCTGTTTTTT
CDR3aa: CASSLGLLKNTGELFF

d_gene: .
v_gene: TRBV30
abundance: .
j_gene: TRBJ1-3
CDR3nt: TGTGCCTGGAATATGGACTCCCGAAACACCATATATTTT
CDR3aa: CAWNMDSRNTIYF

d_gene: TRBD2
v_gene: TRBV4-1
abundance: few
j_gene: TRBJ2-3
CDR3nt: TGCGCCAGCAGCCAACTAGCGGGGGGGCCTGGCACAGATACGCAGTATTTT
CDR3aa: CASSQLAGGPGTDTQYF

d_gene: .
v_gene: TRBV9
abundance: once
j_gene: TRBJ1-1
CDR3nt: TGTGCCAGCAGCGTACACTACATGAACACTGAAGCTTTCTTT
CDR3aa: CASSVHYMNTEAFF

d_gene: TRBD1
v_gene: TRBV6-5
abundance: .
j_gene: TRBJ1-6
CDR3nt: TGTGCCAGCAGTCTCAGGACAGGGGACTCACCCCTCCACTTT
CDR3aa: CASSLRTGDSPLHF

d_gene: .
v_gene: TRBV2
abundance: .
j_gene: TRBJ1-2
CDR3nt: TGTGCCAGCAGGTCCGTTCTGCGGAAATATGGCTACACCTTC
CDR3aa: CASRSVLRKYGYTF

d_gene: TRBD1
v_gene: TRBV10-2
abundance: .
j_gene: TRBJ1-2
CDR3nt: TGCGCCAGCAGTGAGGTGGAGGGGGCAGGGGGCGGCTACACCTTC
CDR3aa: CASSEVEGAGGGYTF

d_gene: TRBD2
v_gene: TRBV6-1
abundance: .
j_gene: TRBJ2-7
CDR3nt: TGTGCCAGCAGTGAAGGGGAACTAGCGGGCCGCTACGAGCAGTACTTC
CDR3aa: CASSEGELAGRYEQYF

d_gene: .
v_gene: TRBV5-1
abundance: .
j_gene: TRBJ2-3
CDR3nt: TGCGCCAGCAGCTTAGGAGGGAGCGGACGGAGGGATACGCAGTATTTT
CDR3aa: CASSLGGSGRRDTQYF

d_gene: TRBD2
v_gene: TRBV5-6
abundance: .
j_gene: TRBJ2-1
CDR3nt: TGTGCCAGCAGCTTTATAGCGGGAGGGGGCAATGAGCAGTTCTTC
CDR3aa: CASSFIAGGGNEQFF

d_gene: TRBD1
v_gene: TRBV7-8
abundance: .
j_gene: TRBJ1-2
CDR3nt: TGTGCCAGCAGTTCAGGGGGCAACTATGGCTACACCTTC
CDR3aa: CASSSGGNYGYTF

d_gene: .
v_gene: TRBV19
abundance: .
j_gene: TRBJ2-3
CDR3nt: TGTGCCAGTGGACTTTCCACAGATACGCAGTATTTT
CDR3aa: CASGLSTDTQYF

d_gene: TRBD1
v_gene: TRBV30
abundance: .
j_gene: TRBJ1-1
CDR3nt: TGTGCCTGGAGCGCAGGGGGTGGTACTGAAGCTTTCTTT
CDR3aa: CAWSAGGGTEAFF

d_gene: TRBD1
v_gene: TRBV19
abundance: .
j_gene: TRBJ2-2
CDR3nt: TGTGCCAGTAGTATTACGACAGGGTCGAACACCGGGGAGCTGTTTTTT
CDR3aa: CASSITTGSNTGELFF

d_gene: .
v_gene: TRBV18
abundance: once
j_gene: TRBJ1-1
CDR3nt: TGTGCCAGCTCACCACCCGGGGTCCGCACTGAAGCTTTCTTT
CDR3aa: CASSPPGVRTEAFF

d_gene: TRBD2
v_gene: TRBV5-4
abundance: .
j_gene: TRBJ2-3
CDR3nt: TGTGCCAGCAGCTTTTGGGGGGGAGGGAATACGCAGTATTTT
CDR3aa: CASSFWGGGNTQYF

d_gene: TRBD1
v_gene: TRBV5-8
abundance: .
j_gene: TRBJ1-4
CDR3nt: TGTGCCAGCAGCTTCTTGGGGACAGCTGGCGATGAAAAACTGTTTTTT
CDR3aa: CASSFLGTAGDEKLFF

d_gene: TRBD1
v_gene: TRBV18
abundance: .
j_gene: TRBJ2-3
CDR3nt: TGTGCCAGCTCACCCCGGGACAGGGACACAGATACGCAGTATTTT
CDR3aa: CASSPRDRDTDTQYF

d_gene: TRBD2
v_gene: TRBV5-1
abundance: .
j_gene: TRBJ2-1
CDR3nt: TGCGCCAGCAGCTTCACTAGCGGGAGCGTCTACAATGAGCAGTTCTTC
CDR3aa: CASSFTSGSVYNEQFF

d_gene: TRBD1
v_gene: TRBV7-3
abundance: .
j_gene: TRBJ2-5
CDR3nt: TGTGCCAGCAGCCTTAGCTCTTCGGGACAGGGGCGGGGGACCCAGTACTTC
CDR3aa: CASSLSSSGQGRGTQYF

d_gene: .
v_gene: TRBV15
abundance: .
j_gene: TRBJ2-1
CDR3nt: TGTGCCACCAGCAAACTGCTTGTAAGTGAGCAGTTCTTC
CDR3aa: CATSKLLVSEQFF

d_gene: TRBD1
v_gene: TRBV5-1
abundance: .
j_gene: TRBJ1-2
CDR3nt: TGCGCCAGCAGCCTTGGACAGGGTTCTACGAATGGCTACACCTTC
CDR3aa: CASSLGQGSTNGYTF

d_gene: .
v_gene: TRBV5-4
abundance: .
j_gene: TRBJ2-3
CDR3nt: TGTGCCAGCCCCGGGAGAACCGGGGGACTTAGCACAGATACGCAGTATTTT
CDR3aa: CASPGRTGGLSTDTQYF

d_gene: TRBD2
v_gene: TRBV15
abundance: .
j_gene: TRBJ2-1
CDR3nt: TGTGCCACGAGCGGGGGGTCAAACAATGAGCAGTTCTTC
CDR3aa: CATSGGSNNEQFF

d_gene: TRBD1
v_gene: TRBV7-3
abundance: .
j_gene: TRBJ1-4
CDR3nt: TGTGCCAGCAGCCCATACCGGGACAGGGTAACTAATGAAAAACTGTTTTTT
CDR3aa: CASSPYRDRVTNEKLFF

d_gene: TRBD2
v_gene: TRBV2
abundance: .
j_gene: TRBJ2-1
CDR3nt: TGTGCCAGCCAGGGTAGCGGGAGGCGGAATGAGCAGTTCTTC
CDR3aa: CASQGSGRRNEQFF

d_gene: .
v_gene: TRBV7-3
abundance: few
j_gene: TRBJ2-7
CDR3nt: TGTGCCAGCAGCTTAGACTACCGTCTAGAGCAGTACTTC
CDR3aa: CASSLDYRLEQYF

d_gene: .
v_gene: TRBV29-1
abundance: .
j_gene: TRBJ1-3
CDR3nt: TGCAGCGTTGAAGATCAGCGCTCTGGAAACACCATATATTTT
CDR3aa: CSVEDQRSGNTIYF

d_gene: .
v_gene: TRBV30
abundance: .
j_gene: TRBJ1-4
CDR3nt: TGTGCCTGGAGTACGAGGGTGGGCCTGGAAAAACTGTTTTTT
CDR3aa: CAWSTRVGLEKLFF

d_gene: .
v_gene: TRBV5-1
abundance: .
j_gene: TRBJ2-1
CDR3nt: TGCGCCAGCAGCTTGGTTGGAGCCTCCTACAATGAGCAGTTCTTC
CDR3aa: CASSLVGASYNEQFF

d_gene: .
v_gene: TRBV9
abundance: .
j_gene: TRBJ1-6
CDR3nt: TGTGCCAGCAGCCCCGAGGGGGGGCTGAATAAAAATTCACCCCTCCACTTT
CDR3aa: CASSPEGGLNKNSPLHF

d_gene: .
v_gene: TRBV29-1
abundance: .
j_gene: TRBJ1-4
CDR3nt: TGCAGCGTTAACTTGTCGGACAGCAAAAAACTGTTTTTT
CDR3aa: CSVNLSDSKKLFF

d_gene: .
v_gene: TRBV6-6
abundance: .
j_gene: TRBJ1-5
CDR3nt: TGTGCCAGCAGCTCGGGGAATCAGCCCCAGCATTTT
CDR3aa: CASSSGNQPQHF

d_gene: .
v_gene: TRBV6-6
abundance: .
j_gene: TRBJ2-2
CDR3nt: TGTGCCAGTTCGTGGGACTCCCCCCGTTTAGGGGAGCTGTTTTTT
CDR3aa: CASSWDSPRLGELFF

d_gene: .
v_gene: TRBV19
abundance: .
j_gene: TRBJ1-3
CDR3nt: TGTGCCACTTCCTCTGGAAACACCATATATTTT
CDR3aa: CATSSGNTIYF

d_gene: .
v_gene: TRBV29-1
abundance: .
j_gene: TRBJ1-3
CDR3nt: TGCAGCGTAGAATCCTACTCTGGAAACACCATATATTTT
CDR3aa: CSVESYSGNTIYF

d_gene: .
v_gene: TRBV6-5
abundance: few
j_gene: TRBJ2-7
CDR3nt: TGTGCCACTGCGGGACCTTGGCCTCACGAGCAGTACTTC
CDR3aa: CATAGPWPHEQYF

d_gene: TRBD1
v_gene: TRBV5-1
abundance: .
j_gene: TRBJ2-2
CDR3nt: TGCGCCAGCAGTGTCACGACAGGGACCGGGGAGCTGTTTTTT
CDR3aa: CASSVTTGTGELFF

d_gene: TRBD2
v_gene: TRBV4-2
abundance: .
j_gene: TRBJ2-2
CDR3nt: TGTGCCAGCAGCCTTGGGACTAGCGGGAGTCTGGTGGGGGAGCTGTTTTTT
CDR3aa: CASSLGTSGSLVGELFF

d_gene: .
v_gene: TRBV3-1/TRBV3-2
abundance: .
j_gene: TRBJ1-1
CDR3nt: TGTGCCAGCAGCCGGGGGGGGTCGACTGAAGCTTTCTTT
CDR3aa: CASSRGGSTEAFF

d_gene: TRBD1
v_gene: TRBV9
abundance: .
j_gene: TRBJ2-5
CDR3nt: TGTGCCAGCAGCGCTAGTATCGGGGGACAGGGGGCTTCGGCCCAGTACTTC
CDR3aa: CASSASIGGQGASAQYF

d_gene: .
v_gene: TRBV27
abundance: few
j_gene: TRBJ1-1
CDR3nt: TGTGCCAGCAGTTTTGGGGGGAGCGGGTCTGAAGCTTTCTTT
CDR3aa: CASSFGGSGSEAFF

d_gene: TRBD1
v_gene: TRBV6-5
abundance: .
j_gene: TRBJ1-2
CDR3nt: TGTGCCAGCAGCGGGACAGCCTATGGCTACACCTTC
CDR3aa: CASSGTAYGYTF

d_gene: .
v_gene: TRBV5-5
abundance: .
j_gene: TRBJ1-5
CDR3nt: TGTGCCAGCAGGAGATCGGACAGCCAAAATCAGCCCCAGCATTTT
CDR3aa: CASRRSDSQNQPQHF

d_gene: .
v_gene: TRBV6-5
abundance: .
j_gene: TRBJ1-1
CDR3nt: TGTGCCAGCTCCCTGGGGGGGGAGGACACTGAAGCTTTCTTT
CDR3aa: CASSLGGEDTEAFF

d_gene: TRBD1
v_gene: TRBV27
abundance: few
j_gene: TRBJ1-1
CDR3nt: TGTGCCAGCAGTAGCCAGGGACAGGGGAACACTGAAGCTTTCTTT
CDR3aa: CASSSQGQGNTEAFF

d_gene: .
v_gene: TRBV29-1
abundance: .
j_gene: TRBJ1-2
CDR3nt: TGCAGCGCCAGCGGGGGGGGCGCAGCCTATGGCTACACCTTC
CDR3aa: CSASGGGAAYGYTF

d_gene: TRBD1
v_gene: TRBV5-4
abundance: once
j_gene: TRBJ2-1
CDR3nt: TGTGCCAGCAGCACTACAGGGGGCGCGTACAATGAGCAGTTCTTC
CDR3aa: CASSTTGGAYNEQFF

d_gene: .
v_gene: TRBV2
abundance: .
j_gene: TRBJ1-2
CDR3nt: TGTGCCATCGGGGGGATACCCTATGGCTACACCTTC
CDR3aa: CAIGGIPYGYTF

d_gene: .
v_gene: TRBV6-1
abundance: .
j_gene: TRBJ2-7
CDR3nt: TGTGCCAGCAGTGAACAGGGCGTCTCCTACGAGCAGTACTTC
CDR3aa: CASSEQGVSYEQYF

d_gene: .
v_gene: TRBV12-3/TRBV12-4
abundance: .
j_gene: TRBJ1-1
CDR3nt: TGTGCCAGCAGCCAGGGGTGGGACACTGAAGCTTTCTTT
CDR3aa: CASSQGWDTEAFF

d_gene: TRBD1
v_gene: TRBV6-5
abundance: .
j_gene: TRBJ1-5
CDR3nt: TGTGCCAGCAGTTTTACAGGGGTCGGTCAGCCCCAGCATTTT
CDR3aa: CASSFTGVGQPQHF

d_gene: TRBD2
v_gene: TRBV18
abundance: .
j_gene: TRBJ2-1
CDR3nt: TGTGCCAGCTCACGGGGACTAGCGGGAGGGAGTATCAACAATGAGCAGTTCTTC
CDR3aa: CASSRGLAGGSINNEQFF